This TCR beta chain was sequenced for a study of cytomegalovirus exposure and HLA in healthy donors. The donors were members of the validation cohort comprising over a hundred subjects, separate from the roughly 640-subject first cohort. Deletions cut 3 bases from V and 0 bases from J, with 19 bases between. The CDR3 covers 18 residues. Germline V gene lookup returns CDR1 SGHRS and CDR2 YFSETQ. Study-wide results and caveats: The tendency of first-cohort TCR clusters to co-occur in the roughly 120 validation repertoires was the finding of a later analysis. Cytomegalovirus-associated TCR beta chains were listed, numbering 164. Despite most TCR sequences being rare, some public TCRs occurred in many donors.

Clones were sequenced by immunoSEQ multiplex PCR, and TCRdb holds only the in-frame ones, with some missing. The table lists approximately 260,000 clones, roughly 85% of them singletons. Worth noting for this clone: Its antigen is still unknown.

The specimen sequenced was PBMCs. This TCR derives from a young woman in good health and CMV-seronegative. The chain uses TRBV5-1 and TRBJ2-1, with a weak D call TRBD2 (6 bases). CDR3 sequence (DNA): TGCGCCAGCAGCTCAACGGGACTCCTCTCGAGCTCCTACAATGAGCAGTTCTTC. Translation: CASSSTGLLSSSYNEQFF.